This TCR beta chain was sequenced for a study of a mutant IDH1 vaccine in newly diagnosed glioma. Study overall: Visit V12 was conducted at week 35 as the safety follow-up. Visit V13 came later, at week 47.

On this clone: Its antigen is undetermined.

The time point was: week 47, end of study. In every dose of vaccine, 300 ug of mutant IDH1 20-mer peptide was given alongside topical imiquimod. Scheduled for weeks 1, 3, 5, 7, 11, 15, 19 and 23, eight vaccinations were given to patients. Overall study results and limits: Vaccine-induced immune responses occurred in 93.3% of patients.

Sequencing used immunoSEQ multiplex PCR; TCRdb keeps in-frame clones, though not all of them. The sample holds about 56,000 clones; about 71% are singletons and the top ten take approximately 5.3%. The V and J ends lost 10 bases and 5 bases respectively, with 14 bases between them. This CDR3 is 12 amino acids long. Germline CDR1 and CDR2: MNHNS and SASEGT. The source of this sequence is a man aged 50-60 years with glioma. Sequencing used PBMCs, obtained from a glioma patient whose treatment included an IDH1 peptide vaccine. This sequence joins TRBV6-1 and TRBJ1-2; no clear D. CDR3 nucleotides: TGTGCCATCGGGTCCACAGCTTATGGCTACACCTTC. It encodes CAIGSTAYGYTF.